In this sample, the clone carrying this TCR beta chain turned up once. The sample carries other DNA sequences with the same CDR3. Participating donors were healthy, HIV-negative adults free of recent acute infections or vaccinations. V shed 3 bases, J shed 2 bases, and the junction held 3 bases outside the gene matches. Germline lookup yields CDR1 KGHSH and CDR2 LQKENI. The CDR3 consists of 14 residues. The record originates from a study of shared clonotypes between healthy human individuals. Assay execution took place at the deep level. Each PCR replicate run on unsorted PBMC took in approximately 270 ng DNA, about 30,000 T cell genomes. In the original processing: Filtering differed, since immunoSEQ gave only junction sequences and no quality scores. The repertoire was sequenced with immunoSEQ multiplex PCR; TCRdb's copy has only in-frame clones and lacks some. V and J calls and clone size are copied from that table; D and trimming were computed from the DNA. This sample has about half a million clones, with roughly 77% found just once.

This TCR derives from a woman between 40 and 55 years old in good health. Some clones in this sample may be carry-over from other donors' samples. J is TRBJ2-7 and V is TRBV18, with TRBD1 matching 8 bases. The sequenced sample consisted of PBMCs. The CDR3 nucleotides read TGTGCCAGCTCACCTCGGACAGGGACCTACGAGCAGTACTTC. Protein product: CASSPRTGTYEQYF.